The clone carrying this T cell receptor (beta chain) has just a few counts. No antigen is known for it. These data are taken from a study of T-cell memory formation after mild COVID-19. The 5'RACE method, run with constant-segment primers, produced TCR alpha and TCR beta cDNA libraries (carrying sample barcodes and UMIs). TCRdb recomputed calls from the 5' RACE reads with MiXCR, one row per CDR3 protein. The top ten hold approximately 25% of the sample, which has more than 250,000 distinct CDR3 sequences, 15% to 20% seen once. CDR3 length: 15 amino acids. J lost 0 bases, V lost 8 bases, and 5 bases had no gene match. Germline values: CDR1 LGHNA, CDR2 YSLEER. Study results and caveats: Clonal second-wave expansions that peaked on day 37 had unconfirmed SARS-CoV-2 specificity. There was a balanced CD4/CD8 profile in clones contracting day 15 to 85, and later expanders leaned CD4+. The appearance of some responding clones in pre-infection memory suggested that cross-reactive memory joined.

The source of this sequence is a man between 18 and 29 years old who had mild COVID-19 (a few samples of this study predate the infection). Cell type and time point are not known. Sequencing input: PBMCs or a T cell subset sorted from them (not recorded which). V is TRBV4-3 and J is TRBJ2-7; TRBD2 aligns across 12 bases. This CDR3 is CASGTSGPCSYEQYV. In nucleotides, the CDR3 is TGCGCCAGCGGGACTAGCGGGCCCTGCTCCTACGAGCAGTACGTC.